This T cell receptor (beta chain) was identified in a study of Graves' ophthalmopathy and Graves' hyperthyroidism. Amplification of the TCR beta CDR3 regions used RNA transcripts (as template). An initial RT-PCR round employing HTBI primers preceded a second-round multiplex PCR. In TCRdb, the multiplex PCR reads were re-called with MiXCR into one record per CDR3 protein. This sample has fewer than 250,000 distinct CDR3 sequences; around 30% occur once, and the top ten carry approximately 8.2%. Points from the study as a whole: Among thyroid clonotypes expanded above 0.001 frequency, most also appeared in blood.

All donors with ophthalmopathy were recorded as having moderate-to-severe activity, CAS ≥3, NOSPECS ≥4 and a duration under 3 months. Additional autoimmune diseases, uncontrolled infections, pregnancy or lactation disqualified patients. The germline V gene has CDR1 MNHEY and CDR2 SVGEGT. Trimming took 3 bases from V and 7 from J, leaving 10 bases between them. This CDR3 is built from 13 residues. This clonotype was observed many times. No antigen is known for it. The chain carries TRBV6-2 or TRBV6-3 and TRBJ1-5; no clear D gene. Sample: peripheral blood. The clonotype comes from a man aged 50 to 59 with Graves' ophthalmopathy. The CDR3 sequence is CASSYPGQQPQHF. As DNA, the CDR3 is TGTGCCAGCAGTTATCCCGGGCAACAGCCCCAGCATTTT.